This T cell receptor (beta chain) was identified during a study of T cell responses to AZD1222 COVID-19 vaccine. General observations from the study: After two AZD1222 doses, spike-specific TCR breadth and depth rose versus day 0. Donor demographics were predominantly white British with a female majority; clonal diversity may be underestimated. With dominance at 160-218 and 743-854, vaccine-associated CD4 TCRs spanned spike.

CDR3 length equals 16 residues. Germline trimming cut 7 bases from V and 0 bases from J; bases unmatched to any gene: 8. Germline CDR1 reads SGHAT; CDR2 reads FQNNGV. TCRdb's table, derived via immunoSEQ multiplex PCR, lists solely in-frame clones and lacks some. The sample contains approximately 190,000 clones, approximately 87% of which appear only once. This clone was found a few times. What it recognizes is unknown. The J gene is TRBJ2-7, the V gene TRBV11-2, with 11 bases fitting TRBD2. The TCR originated in an adult in good health. The sample in question was peripheral blood, obtained on day 0 of MenACWY control vaccination. CDR3 residues: CASTPASGGPSYEQYF. The DNA of the CDR3 is TGTGCCAGCACCCCAGCTAGCGGGGGGCCCTCCTACGAGCAGTACTTC. The full variable domain, completed using reference TRBV11-2 and TRBJ2-7, is EAGVAQSPRYKIIEKRQSVAFWCNPISGHATLYWYQQILGQGPKLLIQFQNNGVVDDSQLPKDRFSAERLKGVDSTLKIQPAKLEDSAVYLCASTPASGGPSYEQYFGPGTRLTVT.